This T cell receptor (beta chain) originates from a study of identical twins. This clonotype appeared a few times. TCRdb passed the 5' RACE reads through MiXCR, listing each CDR3 protein once. The sample lists about 190,000 distinct CDR3 sequences, around 15% occurring once. Germline-derived CDR1 and CDR2 are DFQATT and SNEGSKA (reference sequence). Trimming took off 7 bases at V and 1 base at J, with 13 bases between the two ends. The CDR3 has 13 residues. These same records also appear under a second study, on T cells expressing NK-cell markers. As that report states: Sorted T-cell subsets CD3+CD56+NKG2C+, CD3+CD56+NKG2C- and CD3+CD56-NKG2C+ were TCR beta-sequenced. Sequenced donors, eight in total, included seven who were HCMV-seropositive and one who was seronegative. Clones of NKG2C+ T cells that had expanded were of unclear HCMV specificity.

The sequence was obtained from a woman under 30 in good health. V and J are TRBV20-1 and TRBJ1-2; a weak D match, TRBD1 (5 bases). The material sequenced was CD8+ T cells sorted from blood. The CDR3 nucleotides are TGCAGTGGGCAGGGTCTCCATAACTATGGCTACACCTTC. It yields the protein CSGQGLHNYGYTF.